A single sample gave rise to the 13 T cell receptor beta chains below, sequenced in a study of spatial heterogeneity in lung cancer. Via MiXCR, TCRdb re-called the 5' RACE reads, giving one row per CDR3 protein. The sample has about 400 distinct CDR3 sequences; around 27% are singletons. The time point: blood at routine non-recurrence follow-up after resection. Sequencing was performed on PBMCs, taken at follow-up. These receptors were taken from a male donor with early-stage non-small cell lung cancer.

Details on this clonotype: This beta chain is an unintended read in a library built for alpha chains; its size means little. V is TRBV5-6 and J is TRBJ1-4, with 8 bases that match TRBD1. The CDR3 spans 13 residues. V was clipped by 2 bases and J by 7 bases; unmatched bases: 1. Looked up from germline, CDR1 is SGHDT and CDR2 is YYEEEE. CDR3 sequence (DNA): TGTGCCAGCAGCTTCCAGGGGGCTGAAAAACTGTTTTTT. Amino acids: CASSFQGAEKLFF.

A few counts support this clonotype. The library was designed around alpha chains, so this beta chain is a stray read whose abundance carries little weight. V usage is TRBV4-2 and J usage is TRBJ2-5; D might be TRBD1 (5 bases). This CDR3 spans 13 amino acids. From germline, CDR1 is LGHNA and CDR2 YNFKEQ. Trimming left V 5 bases short and J 5 bases short, with 12 bases between. DNA for the CDR3: TGTGCCAGCAGCGGGGCCCCCGGGGAGACCCAGTACTTC. Translation: CASSGAPGETQYF.

By share, this clonotype ranks as medium-sized. This beta chain is off target for a library built for alpha chains, so its abundance means little. The chain is built from TRBV6-4 and TRBJ2-7; D may be TRBD1 (6 bases). V lost 0 bases, J lost 3 bases, and 9 bases lay in between. The germline V gene encodes CDR1 MRHNA and CDR2 SNTAGT. The CDR3 totals 14 residues. CDR3 in amino acids: CASSDSAGDYEQYF. In nucleotides, the CDR3 is TGTGCCAGCAGTGACTCGGCAGGGGACTACGAGCAGTACTTC.

By sample fraction, this clonotype is hyperexpanded. Since it is a stray read in a library aimed at alpha chains, this beta chain has a size that is not meaningful. The chain uses TRBV19 and TRBJ1-2, with D maybe TRBD1 (5 bases). CDR3 length: 14 amino acids. Per germline, CDR1 LNHDA and CDR2 SQIVND (reference sequence). Trimming pared 6 bases from V and 4 bases from J, leaving 15 bases between. The CDR3 DNA reads TGTGCCAGTAGCACCGGGACGGCCATCTATGGCTACACCTTC. It is translated as CASSTGTAIYGYTF.

There are a few counts of this clonotype. Being off target in a library aimed at alpha chains, this beta chain has a size of little meaning. This chain uses TRBV20-1 with TRBJ2-2, with a weak D call TRBD2 (5 bases). The CDR3 sequence is 13 residues long. The germline V gene has CDR1 DFQATT and CDR2 SNEGSKA (reference sequence). Between the trimmed V and J ends, which lost 5 bases and 4 bases, there was a span of 11 bases. CDR3 nucleotide sequence: TGCAGTGCTCCTAAGGGAGTCACCGGGGAGCTGTTTTTT. It is translated as CSAPKGVTGELFF.

Judged by abundance, this clonotype is large. Because this beta chain is a stray read in a library intended to capture alpha chains, its abundance should not be given much weight. The chain uses TRBV7-3 and TRBJ1-1, with D possibly matching TRBD1 (5 bases). Trimming cost V 5 bases and J 3 bases, with 13 bases left between them. The CDR3 consists of 14 residues. Per germline, CDR1 SGHTA and CDR2 FQGTGA. The CDR3, as DNA: TGTGCCAGCAGCAGCTCGGGACCGTACACTGAAGCTTTCTTT. Translated: CASSSSGPYTEAFF.

This clonotype occurred once. In a library made to pick up alpha chains, this beta chain is a stray read with a size that means little. The J gene is TRBJ2-1, the V gene TRBV14, with TRBD1 as a possible D gene (6 bases). This CDR3 comprises 16 residues. Trimming removed 0 bases at V and 3 bases at J, with 12 bases between. CDR1 and CDR2 (germline): SGHDN, FVKESK. The CDR3 DNA follows: TGTGCCAGCAGCCAAGATGGGGGCACAGACTACAATGAGCAGTTCTTC. It yields the protein CASSQDGGTDYNEQFF.

About this clonotype: Because the library targeted alpha chains, this beta chain is an off-target read whose size means little. The chain recombines TRBV11-2 with TRBJ2-1; D is tentatively TRBD1 or TRBD2 (5 bases each). Germline CDR1 SGHAT, CDR2 FQNNGV. V lost 8 bases and J lost 7, with 18 bases in between. The CDR3 is made up of 14 amino acids. CDR3 protein: CASRTGHAFNEQFF. The CDR3 nucleotides read TGTGCCAGCCGGACGGGGCACGCTTTTAATGAGCAGTTCTTC.

By share, this clonotype counts as large. The library was prepared for alpha chains; this beta chain is a stray read, so its frequency means little. The gene calls are TRBV20-1 and TRBJ2-1; a possible D gene is TRBD1 (6 bases). V gave up 2 bases and J gave up 0 bases, with 8 bases separating them. In germline, CDR1 is DFQATT, CDR2 SNEGSKA (reference sequence). This CDR3 has 14 residues. The CDR3 is CSARPDSSYNEQFF. CDR3 nucleotides: TGCAGTGCTAGACCGGACAGCTCCTACAATGAGCAGTTCTTC.

About this clonotype itself: A library made for alpha chains picked up this beta chain off target, so its size means little. The V call is TRBV27, the J call TRBJ1-1; D is undetermined. V was pared by 0 bases and J by 4 bases, with 9 bases between. The germline gives CDR1 MNHEY, CDR2 SMNVEV (reference sequence). The CDR3 is 14 residues long. CDR3 nucleotide sequence: TGTGCCAGCAGTTTATCAAGGGTTGGCACTGAAGCTTTCTTT. This sequence encodes CASSLSRVGTEAFF.

In the case of this clonotype: This beta chain is an off-target read within a library intended for alpha chains, so its frequency means little. The chain recombines TRBV6-6 with TRBJ1-5; 8 positions match TRBD1. The CDR3 runs to 15 residues. V was pared by 5 bases and J by 4 bases, with 7 bases of the junction left unmatched. Germline V gene data show CDR1 as MNHNY and CDR2 as SVGAGI (reference sequence). In nucleotides, the CDR3 is TGTGCCAGCAGTCGCAGGGGGCTAAGGAATCAGCCCCAGCATTTT. Translation: CASSRRGLRNQPQHF.

This clonotype is medium-sized. Possible read error: a much larger clone is one base away. This beta chain turned up in a library designed for alpha chains; as an off-target read, its abundance says little. The genes are TRBV20-1 and TRBJ2-1; possibly TRBD1 for D (6 bases). The CDR3 spans 14 residues. CDR1 is DFQATT and CDR2 is SNEGSKA in the germline V gene (reference sequence). Trimming cost V 2 bases and J 0 bases, with 8 bases left between them. This chain's CDR3 is CSARTDSSYNEQFF. In nucleotides, the CDR3 is TGCAGTGCTAGAACGGACAGCTCCTACAATGAGCAGTTCTTC.

This clonotype was detected only a few times. With the library built for alpha chains, this beta chain is off target and its frequency is not meaningful. CDR3 residues: CASSLFGAGQETQYF. The CDR3 nucleotides are TGTGCCAGCAGCTTGTTTGGGGCGGGACAAGAGACCCAGTACTTC. V gene TRBV7-9 combines with J gene TRBJ2-5; perhaps TRBD2 as D (6 bases). The CDR3 has 15 amino acids. The ends were cut back, 3 bases at V and 2 bases at J, with 13 bases in the middle. Germline V gene sequence: CDR1 SEHNR, CDR2 FQNEAQ (reference sequence). Full variable domain (missing parts from reference TRBV7-9 and TRBJ2-5): DTGVSQNPRHKITKRGQNVTFRCDPISEHNRLYWYRQTLGQGPEFLTYFQNEAQLEKSRLLSDRFSAERPKGSFSTLEIQRTEQGDSAMYLCASSLFGAGQETQYFGPGTRLLVL.